The 3 T cell receptor beta chains listed next were all sequenced from one sample in a study of cytomegalovirus exposure and HLA in healthy donors. This PCR relied on a set of 60 Vbeta primers and 13 Jbeta primers. TCRdb keeps only in-frame clones here, not all; method: immunoSEQ multiplex PCR. The sample table sets out 90,000 to 130,000 clones. The specimen was PBMCs. Receptors were obtained from a man between 35 and 55 years old in good health and CMV-seropositive.

J is TRBJ2-7 and V is TRBV10-3; 11 positions agree with TRBD1. Germline CDR1 is ENHRY and CDR2 is SYGVKD. The CDR3 loop spans 17 amino acids. V dropped 0 bases and J dropped 0; count of bases not matched to a gene: 4. The DNA for the CDR3 is TGTGCCATCAGTGAGTCGAGAGGGACAGGGGGCTCCTACGAGCAGTACTTC. Its translation is CAISESRGTGGSYEQYF.

The chain carries TRBV18 and TRBJ2-7, with 9 bases matching TRBD1. This CDR3 comprises 13 residues. With V trimmed by 4 bases and J by 3 bases, 1 base remained unmatched. The germline V gene encodes CDR1 KGHSH and CDR2 LQKENI. Written as DNA, the CDR3 is TGTGCCAGCTCACGGGACAGGGACTACGAGCAGTACTTC. Protein product: CASSRDRDYEQYF.

The rearrangement links TRBV29-1 to TRBJ2-2; D gene ambiguous. Germline V gene data show CDR1 as SQVTM and CDR2 as ANQGSEA. This CDR3 contains 13 residues. The ends were cut back, 4 bases at V and 1 base at J, with 7 bases in the middle. CDR3 amino acids: CSVVSRNTGELFF. CDR3 DNA sequence: TGCAGCGTTGTGAGTCGGAACACCGGGGAGCTGTTTTTT.